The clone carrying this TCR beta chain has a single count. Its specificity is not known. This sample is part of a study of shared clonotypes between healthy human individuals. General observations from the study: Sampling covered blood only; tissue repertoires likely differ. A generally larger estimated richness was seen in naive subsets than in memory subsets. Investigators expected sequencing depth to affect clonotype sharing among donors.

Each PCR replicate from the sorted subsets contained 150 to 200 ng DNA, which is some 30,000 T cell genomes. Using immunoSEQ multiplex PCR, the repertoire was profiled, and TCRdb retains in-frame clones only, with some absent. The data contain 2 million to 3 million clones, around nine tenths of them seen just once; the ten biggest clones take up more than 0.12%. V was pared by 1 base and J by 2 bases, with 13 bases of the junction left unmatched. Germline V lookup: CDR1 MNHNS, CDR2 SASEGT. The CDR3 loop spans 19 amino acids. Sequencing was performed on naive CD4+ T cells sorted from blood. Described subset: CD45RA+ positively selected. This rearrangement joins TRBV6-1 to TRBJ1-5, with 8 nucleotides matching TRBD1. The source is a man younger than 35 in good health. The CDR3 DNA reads TGTGCCAGCAGTGAAGTAGGACAGGGACTGTTGGGTGGCAATCAGCCCCAGCATTTT. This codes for CASSEVGQGLLGGNQPQHF.